This T cell receptor beta chain was recorded in a study of blood T cell repertoires in COVID-19. At the level of the study: The United States, Italy and Spain supplied acute and convalescent COVID-19 samples. PBMCs, B-cell-depleted T cells, or T cells provided the cDNA or gDNA that made up the material.

TCRdb's table, derived via immunoSEQ multiplex PCR, lists solely in-frame clones and lacks some. The profile shows about 440,000 clones, about 85% of them singletons. The V and J ends lost 3 bases and 2 bases respectively, with 12 bases between them. Germline-derived CDR1 and CDR2 are SGDLS and YYNGEE. The CDR3 loop spans 15 amino acids. Individuals aged roughly 18 to 90 years were recruited from approximately 24 US areas. Participants' reported clinical history set cohort assignment. This TCR derives from a woman younger than 35 with acute COVID-19. The chain combines TRBV9 with TRBJ2-1; D is possibly TRBD1 (5 bases). Sequenced sample: PBMCs or T cells enriched from blood (not recorded which). The CDR3 here is CASSELQVTYNEQFF. CDR3 DNA: TGTGCCAGCAGCGAATTACAGGTTACCTACAATGAGCAGTTCTTC. Full variable domain (rest looked up from reference TRBV9 and TRBJ2-1): DSGVTQTPKHLITATGQRVTLRCSPRSGDLSVYWYQQSLDQGLQFLIQYYNGEERAKGNILERFSAQQFPDLHSELNLSSLELGDSALYFCASSELQVTYNEQFFGPGTRLTVL.